The 23 T cell receptor beta chains reported below all come from one sample, sequenced in a study of T cells in Graves' hyperthyroidism and ophthalmopathy. TCR beta CDR3 sequences were amplified from RNA transcripts. During a first-round RT-PCR of the TCR CDR3, the HTBI primer set was used. TCRdb reprocessed the multiplex PCR reads with MiXCR, giving one entry per CDR3 protein. The sample yields about 600,000 distinct CDR3 sequences, approximately 15% seen once. The sample taken for sequencing was blood. The source of these receptors is a woman between 40 and 55 years old with Graves' ophthalmopathy.

This clonotype was observed many times. V usage is TRBV5-1 and J usage is TRBJ1-1; 7 bases are a match to TRBD1. The junction had 7 bases not matched to a gene; V was cut back by 4 bases and J by 1 base. The CDR3 spans 15 residues. CDR1 SGHRS and CDR2 YFSETQ come from the germline V gene. CDR3 sequence: CASSQSGTANTEAFF. For the CDR3, the DNA is TGCGCCAGCAGCCAATCCGGGACAGCGAACACTGAAGCTTTCTTT.

This clonotype showed up many times. V gene TRBV18 combines with J gene TRBJ1-1; 12 bases fit TRBD1. V was clipped by 5 bases and J by 2 bases; unmatched bases: 3. Germline CDR1 KGHSH, CDR2 LQKENI. The CDR3 is 15 amino acids. CDR3 coding DNA: TGTGCCAGCTCAATGGGGACAGGGGGCAACACTGAAGCTTTCTTT. Protein: CASSMGTGGNTEAFF.

V gene TRBV20-1 combines with J gene TRBJ1-5; 7 bases map to TRBD1. This CDR3 spans 15 amino acids. Looked up from germline, CDR1 is DFQATT and CDR2 is SNEGSKA (reference sequence). V dropped 2 bases and J dropped 3; count of bases not matched to a gene: 7. The CDR3 coding sequence is TGCAGTGCTAGAACAACAGGGACAGACAATCAGCCCCAGCATTTT. Amino acids: CSARTTGTDNQPQHF.

This clonotype was seen a few times. The CDR3 sequence is CASSYTSGNTGELFF. DNA of the CDR3: TGTGCCAGCAGTTATACTAGCGGTAACACCGGGGAGCTGTTTTTT. The chain combines TRBV6-2 or TRBV6-3 with TRBJ2-2; 8 bases fit TRBD2. The germline gives CDR1 MNHEY, CDR2 SVGEGT. The CDR3 spans 15 residues. With V trimmed by 3 bases and J by 2 bases, 2 bases remained unmatched.

V usage is TRBV7-2 and J usage is TRBJ2-5; D remains ambiguous. Looked up from germline, CDR1 is SGHTA and CDR2 is FQGNSA. The CDR3 covers 15 residues. V was pared by 1 base and J by 1 base, with 10 bases between. CDR3 coding DNA: TGTGCCAGCAGCTTAGATGTGCGGCTCCAAGAGACCCAGTACTTC. Translation gives CASSLDVRLQETQYF.

This clonotype was picked up many times. The chain links TRBV7-2 to TRBJ2-7, with D maybe TRBD1 (5 bases). Germline CDR1 and CDR2: SGHTA and FQGNSA. The V end lost 6 bases, the J end lost 3 bases, and 9 bases lay between the germline ends. The CDR3 loop spans 12 amino acids. The CDR3 nucleotides read TGTGCCAGCAGTCCAGGACACTACGAGCAGTACTTC. It specifies CASSPGHYEQYF.

The rearrangement joins TRBV19 to TRBJ1-1, with no clear D. The CDR3 runs to 14 residues. CDR1 and CDR2 (germline): LNHDA, SQIVND (reference sequence). The V end lost 3 bases, the J end lost 4 bases, and 12 bases lay between the germline ends. The CDR3 DNA sequence: TGTGCCAGTAGTATTTTTAGCGGAGGCACTGAAGCTTTCTTT. Residues: CASSIFSGGTEAFF.

J is TRBJ1-5 and V is TRBV28, with D hard to call. The CDR3 runs 12 residues. Germline CDR1 reads MDHEN; CDR2 reads SYDVKM. CDR3 region: CVTFVGNQPQHF. CDR3 nucleotide sequence: TGTGTCACCTTCGTGGGGAATCAGCCCCAGCATTTT.

Of note for this clonotype: This may be a read error: a much more frequent sequence differs by one nucleotide. The rearrangement uses TRBV13 and TRBJ2-2; D might be TRBD2 (6 bases). V shed 7 bases and J shed 4 bases, with 22 bases lying between them. CDR3 size: 17 residues. Germline-derived CDR1 and CDR2 are PRHDT and FYEKMQ (reference sequence). CDR3 sequence reads: CASITTGTLPATGELFF. DNA of the CDR3: TGTGCCAGCATCACAACCGGGACTCTCCCTGCCACCGGGGAGCTGTTTTTT. The full variable domain, with the rest looked up from reference TRBV13 and TRBJ2-2, is AAGVIQSPRHLIKEKRETATLKCYPIPRHDTVYWYQQGPGQDPQFLISFYEKMQSDKGSIPDRFSAQQFSDYHSELNMSSLELGDSALYFCASITTGTLPATGELFFGEGSRLTVL.

J is TRBJ2-5 and V is TRBV20-1, with D tentatively TRBD2 (7 bases). The CDR3 is 12 residues long. Germline values: CDR1 DFQATT, CDR2 SNEGSKA (reference sequence). Trimming took off 6 bases at V and 5 bases at J, with 13 bases between the two ends. DNA of the CDR3: TGCAGTGCACTGCGGGGGCCGGAGACCCAGTACTTC. Translated, it gives CSALRGPETQYF.

This chain uses TRBV6-1 with TRBJ2-1; D may match TRBD1 or TRBD2 (5 bases each). This CDR3 has 11 residues. Trimming shortened V by 2 bases and J by 14 bases, and 10 bases separated the two germline ends. The germline V gene encodes CDR1 MNHNS and CDR2 SASEGT. CDR3 residues: CASSEWGPEFF. In DNA, the CDR3 is TGTGCCAGCAGTGAATGGGGACCGGAGTTCTTC.

This clonotype was found many times. The genes are TRBV20-1 and TRBJ2-3; no clear D. The germline V and J ends were trimmed by 0 bases and 0 bases, with 7 bases remaining between them. CDR1 and CDR2 (germline): DFQATT, SNEGSKA (reference sequence). This CDR3 is 14 amino acids long. CDR3 nucleotides: TGCAGTGCTAGAGATCGACTTAGCACAGATACGCAGTATTTT. As protein: CSARDRLSTDTQYF.

The rearrangement joins TRBV28 to TRBJ2-1; the D is unclear. V lost 8 bases and J 3 bases, leaving 17 bases between the germline ends. CDR3 size: 15 residues. Germline CDR1 is MDHEN and CDR2 is SYDVKM. The CDR3 region is CASAHTETGYNEQFF. The CDR3 bases are TGTGCCAGCGCCCACACCGAGACTGGCTACAATGAGCAGTTCTTC. Looking up the rest from reference TRBV28 and TRBJ2-1 gives the full variable domain: DVKVTQSSRYLVKRTGEKVFLECVQDMDHENMFWYRQDPGLGLRLIYFSYDVKMKEKGDIPEGYSVSREKKERFSLILESASTNQTSMYLCASAHTETGYNEQFFGPGTRLTVL.

This clonotype was seen at least ten times. The genes are TRBV20-1 and TRBJ1-6; D gene ambiguous. CDR1 DFQATT and CDR2 SNEGSKA come from the germline V gene (reference sequence). The length of the CDR3 is 14 residues. Trimming took off 3 bases at V and 8 bases at J, with 14 bases between the two ends. The CDR3 region is CSASLGRADSPLHF. The CDR3 DNA follows: TGCAGTGCTAGTCTGGGCAGAGCCGATTCACCCCTCCACTTT.

This clonotype was seen at least ten times. This chain links TRBV20-1 with TRBJ2-3, with 8 bases matching TRBD1. The CDR3 covers 19 residues. CDR1 and CDR2 (germline): DFQATT, SNEGSKA (reference sequence). V gave up 6 bases and J gave up 4 bases; unmatched junction bases: 24. Written as DNA, the CDR3 is TGCAGTGCCAACGGGGGTTGGGGAACAGGGGGAAGGAGTCCAGATACGCAGTATTTT. Translation gives CSANGGWGTGGRSPDTQYF.

As for this clonotype: It may be a read error: a sequence one base away is much more abundant. CDR3 DNA: TGTGCCAGCAGCCCGACCGGGACAGGGAATTTGGTAGCGGGAGTAGATACGCAGTATTTT. The encoded protein is CASSPTGTGNLVAGVDTQYF. The V gene is TRBV11-2, the J gene TRBJ2-3, with D tentatively TRBD1 or TRBD2 (9 bases each). This CDR3 is 20 amino acids long. With 5 bases removed from V and 5 bases from J, the gap between germline ends came to 32 bases. In germline, CDR1 is SGHAT, CDR2 FQNNGV. Full variable domain (remainder filled in from reference TRBV11-2 and TRBJ2-3): EAGVAQSPRYKIIEKRQSVAFWCNPISGHATLYWYQQILGQGPKLLIQFQNNGVVDDSQLPKDRFSAERLKGVDSTLKIQPAKLEDSAVYLCASSPTGTGNLVAGVDTQYFGPGTRLTVL.

This clonotype was detected ten times or more. The V gene is TRBV7-3, the J gene TRBJ2-1; 7 bases map to TRBD2. CDR1 SGHTA and CDR2 FQGTGA come from the germline V gene. J gave up 8 bases and V 2 bases, and 6 bases lay outside the gene matches. This CDR3 spans 14 amino acids. CDR3 in amino acids: CASSLGGSAHEQFF. For the CDR3, the DNA is TGTGCCAGCAGCTTAGGCGGGAGTGCCCATGAGCAGTTCTTC. Combining the CDR3 with reference TRBV7-3 and TRBJ2-1 gives the whole variable domain GAGVSQTPSNKVTEKGKYVELRCDPISGHTALYWYRQSLGQGPEFLIYFQGTGAADDSGLPNDRFFAVRPEGSVSTLKIQRTERGDSAVYLCASSLGGSAHEQFFGPGTRLTVL.

This clonotype was found many times. J is TRBJ1-2 and V is TRBV28; TRBD1 aligns across 11 bases. CDR3 length equals 14 residues. V dropped 7 bases and J dropped 4; count of bases not matched to a gene: 5. From germline, CDR1 is MDHEN and CDR2 SYDVKM. The CDR3 spells CASTRTGGVYGYTF. Here the CDR3 DNA reads TGTGCCAGCACTCGGACAGGGGGCGTCTATGGCTACACCTTC.

The genes are TRBV18 and TRBJ2-2; D possibly corresponds to TRBD1 (6 bases). The CDR3 extends over 17 amino acids. Germline CDR1 reads KGHSH; CDR2 reads LQKENI. V shed 5 bases and J shed 0 bases, with 16 bases lying between them. The CDR3 DNA is TGTGCCAGCTCATCGCTACAGGGAAACCCGAACACCGGGGAGCTGTTTTTT. It translates to CASSSLQGNPNTGELFF. Supplemented by reference TRBV18 and TRBJ2-2, the full variable domain reads NAGVMQNPRHLVRRRGQEARLRCSPMKGHSHVYWYRQLPEEGLKFMVYLQKENIIDESGMPKERFSAEFPKEGPSILRIQQVVRGDSAAYFCASSSLQGNPNTGELFFGEGSRLTVL.

V and J are TRBV15 and TRBJ2-7; the D gene is possibly TRBD1 (6 bases). This CDR3 is 14 amino acids long. The V and J ends lost 3 bases and 3 bases respectively, with 12 bases between them. Germline V CDR1 and CDR2: LNHNV, YYDKDF (reference sequence). Here the CDR3 DNA reads TGTGCCACCAGCAGGATTAAGGACAGCTACGAGCAGTACTTC. Encoded protein: CATSRIKDSYEQYF.

This clonotype turned up a few times. The chain recombines TRBV7-9 with TRBJ1-5, with 9 nucleotides matching TRBD1. From germline, CDR1 is SEHNR and CDR2 FQNEAQ (reference sequence). The length of the CDR3 is 16 residues. With V trimmed by 1 base and J by 5 bases, 6 bases remained unmatched. The CDR3 region is CASSLGSGQGDQPQHF. The CDR3 nucleotides are TGTGCCAGCAGCTTAGGTTCGGGACAGGGAGATCAGCCCCAGCATTTT.

This clonotype occurred many times. The genes are TRBV3-1 and TRBJ1-4, with D unresolved. From germline, CDR1 is LGHDT and CDR2 YNNKEL (reference sequence). V was pared by 5 bases and J by 6 bases, with 7 bases between. CDR3 size: 12 residues. Here the CDR3 reads CASSAADEKLFF. Here the CDR3 DNA reads TGTGCCAGCAGCGCGGCAGATGAAAAACTGTTTTTT.

To note about this clonotype: This may be a read error, as it is one base from a much larger clone. V is TRBV10-3 and J is TRBJ2-7, with 7 bases matching TRBD2. CDR3 length equals 14 residues. The germline V gene encodes CDR1 ENHRY and CDR2 SYGVKD. The V segment lost 6 bases and the J segment 5 bases; nucleotides outside the gene matches: 10. CDR3 region: CAIRGRGVPDEQYF. CDR3 nucleotides: TGTGCCATCAGGGGACGGGGGGTACCTGACGAGCAGTACTTC.